Below, 7 T cell receptor beta chains from the same sample are listed, as sequenced in a study of OX40 agonist ivuxolimab in advanced cancers. Profiling relied on immunoSEQ multiplex PCR, and the TCRdb table lists in-frame clones only, not all of them. Of under 85,000 clones in the sample, more than 70% were seen once. The source was CD4+ or CD8+ T cells sorted from blood, collected in a trial of the OX40 agonist ivuxolimab. The receptors were sampled from an adult with an advanced solid tumor such as melanoma, head and neck, liver or kidney cancer.

The chain carries TRBV28 and TRBJ1-4; 9 nucleotides align to TRBD1. From germline, CDR1 is MDHEN and CDR2 SYDVKM. J lost 8 bases, V lost 8 bases, and 6 bases had no gene match. The CDR3 is made up of 13 amino acids. CDR3 protein: CASGLTGGEKLFF. The CDR3 bases are TGTGCCAGCGGGCTGACAGGGGGGGAAAAACTGTTTTTT. The full variable domain, its missing parts supplied by reference TRBV28 and TRBJ1-4, is DVKVTQSSRYLVKRTGEKVFLECVQDMDHENMFWYRQDPGLGLRLIYFSYDVKMKEKGDIPEGYSVSREKKERFSLILESASTNQTSMYLCASGLTGGEKLFFGSGTQLSVL.

The V gene is TRBV12-1, the J gene TRBJ1-5. TRBV12-1 is a pseudogene segment. The CDR3 length is 11 residues. CDR3 sequence (DNA): TGTGCCAGCAACCGGCCGCAGCCCCAGCATTTT. It yields the protein CASNRPQPQHF.

The V call is TRBV5-4, the J call TRBJ2-1; 9 positions match TRBD2. J was trimmed by 1 base and V by 3 bases; bases with no gene match: 2. The CDR3 loop spans 15 amino acids. Germline CDR1 is SGHNT and CDR2 is YYREEE (reference sequence). The CDR3: CASSSSGESYNEQFF. The CDR3, as DNA: TGTGCCAGCAGCTCTAGCGGGGAATCCTACAATGAGCAGTTCTTC.

The chain combines TRBV5-1 with TRBJ2-7, with D perhaps matching TRBD2 (5 bases). Germline lookup yields CDR1 SGHRS and CDR2 YFSETQ. Trimming took off 4 bases at V and 0 bases at J, with 17 bases between the two ends. This CDR3 contains 16 residues. The CDR3 spells CASSPFGRVSSYEQYF. As DNA, the CDR3 is TGCGCCAGCAGCCCTTTTGGGCGGGTGAGCTCCTACGAGCAGTACTTC.

J is TRBJ2-1 and V is TRBV5-6; 9 bases fit TRBD2. The ends lost 2 bases at V and 4 bases at J; junction bases unmatched: 10. Germline-derived CDR1 and CDR2 are SGHDT and YYEEEE. This CDR3 region has 17 residues. The CDR3 loop is CASSLRASGTRYNEQFF. In DNA form, the CDR3 reads TGTGCCAGCAGCTTACGGGCTAGCGGGACGAGATACAATGAGCAGTTCTTC. The full variable domain, its missing parts supplied by reference TRBV5-6 and TRBJ2-1, is DAGVTQSPTHLIKTRGQQVTLRCSPKSGHDTVSWYQQALGQGPQFIFQYYEEEERQRGNFPDRFSGHQFPNYSSELNVNALLLGDSALYLCASSLRASGTRYNEQFFGPGTRLTVL.

V and J are TRBV7-6 and TRBJ1-5; 8 positions agree with TRBD1. Germline V gene sequence: CDR1 SGHVS, CDR2 FNYEAQ. The CDR3 totals 16 residues. V was clipped by 2 bases and J by 3 bases; unmatched bases: 6. CDR3 loop: CASSLFPGGDNQPQHF. The CDR3 DNA is TGTGCCAGCAGCTTATTCCCAGGGGGCGACAATCAGCCCCAGCATTTT.

V is TRBV2 and J is TRBJ2-5; weak D call: TRBD1 (6 bases). Trimming took off 4 bases at V and 2 bases at J, with 11 bases between the two ends. Germline V gives CDR1 SNHLY, CDR2 FYNNEI. The length of the CDR3 is 14 residues. In DNA form, the CDR3 reads TGTGCCAGCAGTGCGGGACACCAGCAAGAGACCCAGTACTTC. Its protein is CASSAGHQQETQYF.